The 15 T cell receptor beta chains listed next were all sequenced from one sample in a study of T cell clonality in common variable immunodeficiency. This table comes from immunoSEQ multiplex PCR, and its TCRdb copy is limited to in-frame clones, with some not included. The sample holds over 45,000 clones, and no clone turns up only once. The specimen sequenced was peripheral blood mononuclear cells. The receptors come from a person aged 18-70 years in good health.

This clone showed up many times. The read halts 3 residues ahead of the CDR3 end, with the missing end drawn from the germline J gene. V usage is TRBV23-1 and J usage is TRBJ1-2, with 11 bases identical to TRBD1. TRBV23-1 is reported as an ORF; its role is uncertain. This CDR3 comprises 16 residues. CDR3 loop: CASSLPLDRGPWGYTF. CDR3 DNA, as far as it was read: TGCGCCAGCAGTCTCCCATTGGACAGGGGGCCTTGGGGC.

A remark on this clone: The read ends 3 residues before the CDR3 terminus; that terminus is restored from the germline J gene. V is TRBV2 and J is TRBJ2-3, with no clear D. Germline V gene lookup returns CDR1 SNHLY and CDR2 FYNNEI. The CDR3 totals 13 residues. CDR3 DNA (partial): TGTGCCAGCAGGGTACTTAGCAATCAGCCG. Translated, it gives CASRVLSNQP. The whole CDR3 reads CASRVLSNQPQYF.

There are a few counts of this clone. The read finishes 3 residues shy of the CDR3 end, and the germline J gene is used to complete it. This chain connects TRBV7-2 to TRBJ1-2; TRBD1 matches 7 bases. CDR1 is SGHTA and CDR2 is FQGNSA in the germline V gene. The CDR3 has 14 residues. The CDR3 loop is CASSTHRGFYDYTF. The CDR3 DNA, read in part, is TGTGCCAGCAGCACCCACAGGGGATTCTACGAC.

This clone occurred many times. The CDR3 is cut off 3 residues early in the read; its end comes from the germline J gene. V is TRBV19 and J is TRBJ1-6; D gene unclear. This CDR3 is built from 16 residues. Germline CDR1 and CDR2: LNHDA and SQIVND (reference sequence). V was cut by 4 bases and J by 6 bases, with 16 bases left in between. The CDR3 spells CASSTARGRANSPLHF. The CDR3 bases that were read are TGTGCCAGTAGTACGGCCCGGGGTCGAGCTAATTCACCC.

This clone has only a few counts. With a much larger clone just one base away, this may be a read error. The read falls 3 residues short of the CDR3 end, and the missing part is taken from the germline J gene. The chain employs TRBV6-2 or TRBV6-3 and TRBJ1-1; TRBD1 aligns across 7 bases. The CDR3 is made up of 12 amino acids. Germline CDR1 is MNHEY and CDR2 is SVGEGT. The CDR3 loop is CASREGAPRAFF. The sequenced part of the CDR3 DNA is TGTGCCAGCAGAGAGGGGGCGCCTCGA.

This clone was seen ten or more times. The observed sequence ends 3 residues before the CDR3 terminus, with the missing tail filled in from the germline J gene. V usage is TRBV5-1 and J usage is TRBJ1-2; TRBD1 is a possible D gene (6 bases). This CDR3 spans 12 amino acids. The germline gives CDR1 SGHRS, CDR2 YFSETQ. CDR3 sequence: CASSDENRVYTF. The CDR3 DNA, read in part, is TGCGCCAGCAGCGATGAAAACAGGGTG.

In its sample, this clone was seen many times. At one end the junction does not follow the germline gene, possibly because of a read error. The CDR3 end is not reached by the read, which stops 3 residues before it; the germline J gene fills it in. V is TRBV5-1 and J is TRBJ1-6, with D possibly matching TRBD1 (5 bases). The germline gives CDR1 SGHRS, CDR2 YFSETQ. The CDR3 contains 14 residues. CDR3 DNA, as far as it was read: TGCGCCAGCCGCTTACGAGGGGAGGGTTCACCC. It is translated as CASRLRGEGSP. The full CDR3 reads CASRLRGEGSPLHF.

This clone has at least ten counts. The read gets to within 3 residues of the CDR3 end, and the germline J gene fills in the rest. The chain links TRBV7-8 to TRBJ2-1; the D gene is possibly TRBD2 (7 bases). V was trimmed by 0 bases and J by 7 bases, leaving 13 bases between them. The length of the CDR3 is 15 residues. CDR1 is SGHVS, CDR2 FQNEAQ, per germline. The sequenced part of the CDR3 DNA is TGTGCCAGCAGCTTAGCGGGGGGGCCTGGAAATGAG. Its protein is CASSLAGGPGNE. The whole CDR3 reads CASSLAGGPGNEQFF.

This clone was counted many times. Read data end 3 residues before the CDR3 end; the end is taken from the germline J gene. The chain combines TRBV18 with TRBJ2-5; TRBD2 might be the D (5 bases). The CDR3 consists of 14 residues. Germline-derived CDR1 and CDR2 are KGHSH and LQKENI. V was clipped by 0 bases and J by 4 bases, with 9 bases between them. The CDR3 loop reads CASSPPTRSETQYF. The sequenced part of the CDR3 DNA is TGTGCCAGCTCACCACCAACTAGATCAGAGACC. Full variable domain (rest looked up from reference TRBV18 and TRBJ2-5): NAGVMQNPRHLVRRRGQEARLRCSPMKGHSHVYWYRQLPEEGLKFMVYLQKENIIDESGMPKERFSAEFPKEGPSILRIQQVVRGDSAAYFCASSPPTRSETQYFGPGTRLLVL.

This clone came up many times. The CDR3 end falls 3 residues outside the read, so it is completed with the germline J gene. The chain recombines TRBV20-1 with TRBJ2-7, with D perhaps TRBD2 (7 bases). The V gene's germline CDR1 is DFQATT and CDR2 SNEGSKA (reference sequence). V was trimmed by 6 bases and J by 3 bases, leaving 18 bases between them. This CDR3 region has 14 residues. CDR3 in amino acids: CSAGGDTTFYEQYF. The sequenced CDR3 bases are TGCAGTGCGGGGGGGGACACGACGTTCTACGAG.

This clone was seen only a few times. The CDR3 goes on 3 residues after the read ends, and that part is filled in from the germline J gene. The chain couples TRBV5-3 to TRBJ1-1, with a weak D call TRBD1 (6 bases). TRBV5-3 belongs to the ORF category, with a function that is uncertain. Trimming took 0 bases from V and 4 from J, leaving 16 bases between them. This CDR3 region has 16 residues. The part of the CDR3 DNA that was read is TGTGCCAGAAGCTTGGCGGCAGGGGAAGAGACCACTGAA. Amino acids: CARSLAAGEETTE. The complete CDR3 protein is CARSLAAGEETTEAFF.

This clone was recorded many times. The read is 3 residues too short to cover the CDR3 end, so that end is filled in from the germline J gene. The V call is TRBV20-1, the J call TRBJ2-4; a possible D gene is TRBD1 (5 bases). The CDR3 sequence is 14 residues long. V shed 5 bases and J shed 8 bases, with 19 bases lying between them. CDR1 and CDR2 from the germline V gene are DFQATT and SNEGSKA (reference sequence). The CDR3 protein is CSALRSGRVDIQYF. The CDR3 bases that were read are TGCAGTGCTCTCCGGTCTGGCAGGGTTGACATT.

This clone was counted at least ten times. From the germline J gene comes the end of the CDR3, since the read stops 3 residues before it. The chain links TRBV30 to TRBJ2-1; no reliable D call. The CDR3 has 13 amino acids. Germline V gene data show CDR1 as GTSNPN and CDR2 as SVGIG (reference sequence). The ends were cut back, 3 bases at V and 9 bases at J, with 15 bases in the middle. The DNA read from the CDR3 is TGTGCCTGGAGCGAACTAAACCCCACTGAG. It codes for CAWSELNPTE. The entire CDR3 reads CAWSELNPTEQFF.

This clone occurred many times. The read stops 3 residues short of the end of the CDR3; the missing end is completed from the germline J gene. The V call is TRBV20-1, the J call TRBJ2-7, with a weak D call TRBD1 (6 bases). From germline, CDR1 is DFQATT and CDR2 SNEGSKA (reference sequence). The germline V and J ends were trimmed by 6 bases and 3 bases, with 18 bases remaining between them. The CDR3 spans 14 residues. The part of the CDR3 DNA that was read is TGCAGTGCCCCCTCGACGGCAGGGGACTACGAG. Its protein is CSAPSTAGDYE. The full CDR3 reads CSAPSTAGDYEQYF.

At least ten counts were recorded for this clone. The read halts 3 residues ahead of the CDR3 end, with the missing end drawn from the germline J gene. The rearrangement links TRBV20-1 to TRBJ1-6, with 7 nucleotides matching TRBD1. The CDR3 totals 14 residues. The V segment lost 1 base and the J segment 8 bases; nucleotides outside the gene matches: 5. Germline CDR1 and CDR2: DFQATT and SNEGSKA (reference sequence). CDR3 DNA, as far as it was read: TGCAGTGCTAGAGGAACAGGGGAGGATTCACCC. Residues: CSARGTGEDSP. The full CDR3 protein is CSARGTGEDSPLHF.